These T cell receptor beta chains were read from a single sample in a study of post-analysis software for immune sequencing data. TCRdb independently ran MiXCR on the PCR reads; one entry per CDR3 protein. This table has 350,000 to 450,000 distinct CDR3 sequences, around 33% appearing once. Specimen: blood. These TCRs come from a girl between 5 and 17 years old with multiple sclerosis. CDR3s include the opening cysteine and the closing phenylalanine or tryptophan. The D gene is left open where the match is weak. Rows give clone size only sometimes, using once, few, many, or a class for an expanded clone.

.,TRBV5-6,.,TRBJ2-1,CASSLDLGSYNEQFF,TGTGCCAGCAGCTTGGATCTAGGATCCTACAATGAGCAGTTCTTC
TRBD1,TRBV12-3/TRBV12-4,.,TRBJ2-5,CASSFPGQGRETQYF,TGTGCCAGCAGTTTCCCAGGACAGGGGCGAGAGACCCAGTACTTC
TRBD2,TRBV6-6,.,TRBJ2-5,CASSYSEAGVQYF,TGTGCCAGCAGTTACTCAGAGGCGGGGGTGCAGTACTTC
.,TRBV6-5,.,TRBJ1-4,CASSYSFLASNEKLFF,TGTGCCAGCAGTTACTCGTTTCTGGCCTCTAATGAAAAACTGTTTTTT
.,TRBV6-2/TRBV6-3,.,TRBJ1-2,CASSYGRGRDLYGYTF,TGTGCCAGCAGTTACGGTCGGGGGCGAGACCTCTATGGCTACACCTTC
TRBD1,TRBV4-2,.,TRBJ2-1,CASSQDGTGPDEQFF,TGTGCCAGCAGCCAAGATGGGACAGGGCCCGACGAGCAGTTCTTC
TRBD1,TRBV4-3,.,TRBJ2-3,CASSPGTGWGEDTQYF,TGCGCCAGCAGCCCTGGGACAGGGTGGGGAGAGGATACGCAGTATTTT
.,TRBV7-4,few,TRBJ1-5,CASSLEIRGSNQPQHF,TGTGCCAGCAGCTTAGAGATTAGGGGGAGCAATCAGCCCCAGCATTTT
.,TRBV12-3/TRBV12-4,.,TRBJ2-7,CASSNGRDEQYF,TGTGCCAGCAGCAACGGTAGGGACGAGCAGTACTTC
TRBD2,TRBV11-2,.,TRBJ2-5,CASSLVGLAGPETQYF,TGTGCCAGCAGCTTAGTGGGCCTAGCGGGGCCAGAGACCCAGTACTTC
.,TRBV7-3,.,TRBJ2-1,CASSLQGPGHNEQFF,TGTGCCAGCAGCCTACAGGGCCCGGGGCACAATGAGCAGTTCTTC
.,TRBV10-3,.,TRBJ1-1,CAISEKATRGTEAFF,TGTGCCATCAGTGAGAAGGCCACCCGAGGCACTGAAGCTTTCTTT
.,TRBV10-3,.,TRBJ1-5,CAISDWSNQPQHF,TGTGCCATCAGTGATTGGAGCAATCAGCCCCAGCATTTT
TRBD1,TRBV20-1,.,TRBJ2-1,CGALGQGDYNEQFF,TGCGGTGCCCTGGGACAGGGGGACTACAATGAGCAGTTCTTC
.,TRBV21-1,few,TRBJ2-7,CASSKGGGTGTVYEQYF,TGTGCCAGCAGCAAAGGAGGGGGAACCGGGACAGTTTACGAGCAGTACTTC
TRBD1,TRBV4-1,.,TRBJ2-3,CASSQPQGRNFITDTQYF,TGCGCCAGCAGCCAACCACAGGGGCGGAACTTCATTACAGATACGCAGTATTTT
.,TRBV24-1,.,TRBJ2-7,CATSDSGTPYRVQYF,TGTGCCACCAGTGATTCCGGGACGCCCTATAGGGTCCAGTACTTC
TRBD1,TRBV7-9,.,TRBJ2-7,CASSPIRDSSYEQYF,TGTGCCAGCAGCCCGATCCGGGACAGCTCCTACGAGCAGTACTTC
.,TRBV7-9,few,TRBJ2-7,CASEDYNSYEQYF,TGTGCCAGCGAGGACTACAACTCCTACGAGCAGTACTTC
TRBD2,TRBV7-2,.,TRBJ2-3,CASRLAGVRTDTQYF,TGTGCCAGCAGATTAGCGGGGGTCCGCACAGATACGCAGTATTTT
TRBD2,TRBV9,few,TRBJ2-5,CASSATSGGWETQYF,TGTGCCAGCAGCGCGACTAGCGGGGGCTGGGAGACCCAGTACTTC
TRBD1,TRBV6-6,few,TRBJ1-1,CASSKQGIFPEAFF,TGTGCCAGCAGTAAACAGGGGATTTTCCCTGAAGCTTTCTTT
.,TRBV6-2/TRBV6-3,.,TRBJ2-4,CASIGMKGHLAKNIQYF,TGTGCCAGCATCGGAATGAAGGGGCACTTAGCCAAAAACATTCAGTACTTC
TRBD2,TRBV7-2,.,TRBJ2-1,CATRPSSGGAGEQFF,TGTGCCACCCGGCCTTCAAGCGGGGGGGCCGGTGAGCAGTTCTTC
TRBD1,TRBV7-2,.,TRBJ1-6,CASSQSQGSSSPLHF,TGTGCCAGCAGCCAATCACAGGGGTCGAGTTCACCCCTCCACTTT
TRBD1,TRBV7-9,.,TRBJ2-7,CASSPGGVPGSYEQYF,TGTGCCAGCAGCCCAGGGGGCGTGCCGGGATCCTACGAGCAGTACTTC
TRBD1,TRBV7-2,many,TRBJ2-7,CASSLGRQGAYEQYF,TGTGCCAGCAGCTTAGGGCGCCAGGGGGCTTACGAGCAGTACTTC
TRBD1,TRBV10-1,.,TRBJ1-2,CASRVGTERAYGYTF,TGCGCCAGCAGGGTCGGGACAGAAAGGGCCTATGGCTACACCTTC
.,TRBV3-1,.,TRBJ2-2,CASSPRVRNTGELFF,TGTGCCAGCAGCCCGCGGGTTCGGAACACCGGGGAGCTGTTTTTT
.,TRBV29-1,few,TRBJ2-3,CSVGQGTTDTQYF,TGCAGCGTTGGGCAGGGAACCACAGATACGCAGTATTTT
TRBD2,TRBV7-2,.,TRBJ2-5,CASSLSPGLEQETQYF,TGTGCCAGCAGCTTAAGTCCCGGACTAGAACAAGAGACCCAGTACTTC
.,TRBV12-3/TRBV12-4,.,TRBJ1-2,CASSFQQGGNGYTF,TGTGCCAGCAGTTTTCAACAGGGTGGGAATGGCTACACCTTC
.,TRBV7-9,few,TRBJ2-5,CASLPGNQETQYF,TGTGCCAGCCTCCCGGGCAACCAAGAGACCCAGTACTTC
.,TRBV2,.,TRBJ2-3,CASSRGLRDTQYF,TGTGCCAGCAGTAGAGGTCTGAGAGATACGCAGTATTTT
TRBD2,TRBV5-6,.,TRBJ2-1,CASSPAGGGDNGQFF,TGTGCCAGCAGCCCGGCCGGCGGGGGGGACAATGGGCAGTTCTTC
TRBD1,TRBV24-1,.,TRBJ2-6,CATSDATGVDGANVRTF,TGTGCCACCAGTGATGCTACAGGGGTGGATGGGGCCAACGTCCGGACTTTC
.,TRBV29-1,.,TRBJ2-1,CSFRSPGNEQFF,TGCAGCTTCCGTTCCCCAGGCAATGAGCAGTTCTTC
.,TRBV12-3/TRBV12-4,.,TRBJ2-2,CASSLGDTNTGELFF,TGTGCCAGCAGTTTAGGGGACACGAACACCGGGGAGCTGTTTTTT
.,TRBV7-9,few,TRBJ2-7,CASSLSGGAAYEQYF,TGTGCCAGCAGCTTAAGTGGGGGGGCGGCCTACGAGCAGTACTTC
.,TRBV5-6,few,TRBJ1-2,CASSRRGALPGGYTF,TGTGCCAGCAGCCGTCGGGGGGCCCTGCCTGGTGGCTACACCTTC
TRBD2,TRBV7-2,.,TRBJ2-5,CASSLEREGTQYF,TGTGCCAGCAGTCTGGAGAGGGAGGGGACCCAGTACTTC
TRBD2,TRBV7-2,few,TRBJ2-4,CASSLVGSGGKQYF,TGTGCCAGCAGCTTAGTTGGCAGCGGGGGGAAACAGTACTTC
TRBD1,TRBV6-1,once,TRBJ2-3,CASSERTGGADTQYF,TGTGCCAGCAGTGAAAGGACAGGGGGCGCAGATACGCAGTATTTT